This T cell receptor beta chain was sequenced during a study of cytomegalovirus exposure and HLA in healthy donors. The ends were cut back, 5 bases at V and 4 bases at J, with 17 bases in the middle. The CDR3 extends over 15 amino acids. Germline V gives CDR1 SEHNR, CDR2 FQNEAQ (reference sequence). The PCR was carried out with 60 Vbeta primers and 13 Jbeta primers. The repertoire was sequenced with immunoSEQ multiplex PCR; TCRdb's copy has only in-frame clones and lacks some. The data contain about 93,000 clones, roughly 72% of them singletons. Nominally healthy donors provided the samples, though records likely missed some immune exposures.

The chain links TRBV7-9 to TRBJ1-2, with a possible D match to TRBD1 (5 bases). Material: PBMCs. This clonotype was sampled from a man in his thirties or forties in good health and CMV-seronegative. CDR3 sequence: CASSETLQGVYGYTF. In nucleotides, the CDR3 is TGTGCCAGCAGCGAAACCCTCCAGGGTGTCTATGGCTACACCTTC.